This T cell receptor (beta chain) was observed in a study of T-cell memory formation after mild COVID-19. Across the study: Among the donors, TCR clusters were largely specific to each donor.

This clonotype was seen only a few times. Its antigen remains unidentified. J gave up 0 bases and V 5 bases, and 3 bases lay outside the gene matches. The CDR3 sequence is 14 residues long. Germline CDR1 is MGHDK and CDR2 is SYGVNS. TCRdb ran MiXCR on the 5' RACE reads and lists one entry per CDR3 protein. The data contain 110,000 to 150,000 distinct CDR3 sequences, under 30% of them seen just once; the ten biggest clones take up about 24%. Overall study results and limits: Pre-infection memory carried some responding clones, suggesting that cross-reactive memory joined. Chiefly within CM and EM were the contracting CD4+ clones; CD8+ ones were within EMRA. Clones contracting across day 15 to 85 had a balanced CD4/CD8 profile; later expanding clones leaned CD4+.

The V gene is TRBV25-1, the J gene TRBJ1-1; TRBD1 aligns across 7 bases. Sequencing was performed on PBMCs or a T cell subset sorted from them (not recorded which). The clonotype was recovered from an adult woman who had mild COVID-19 (a few samples of this study predate the infection). Cell type and time point are not known. CDR3 in DNA: TGTGCCAGCAGTTTGACAGGGTTGAACACTGAAGCTTTCTTT. Translation: CASSLTGLNTEAFF.